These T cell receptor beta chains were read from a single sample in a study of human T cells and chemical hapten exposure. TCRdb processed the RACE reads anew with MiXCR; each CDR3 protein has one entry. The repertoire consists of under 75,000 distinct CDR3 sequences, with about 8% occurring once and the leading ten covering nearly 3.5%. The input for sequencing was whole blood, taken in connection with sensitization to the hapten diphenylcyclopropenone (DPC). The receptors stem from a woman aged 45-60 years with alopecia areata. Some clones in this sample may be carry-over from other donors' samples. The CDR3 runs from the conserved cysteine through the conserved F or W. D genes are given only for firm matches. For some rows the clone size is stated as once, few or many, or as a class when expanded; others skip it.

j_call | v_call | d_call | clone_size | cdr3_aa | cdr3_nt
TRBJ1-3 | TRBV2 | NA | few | CASSLGRETSSGNTIYF | TGTGCCAGCAGTCTAGGGAGGGAAACTTCCTCTGGAAACACCATATATTTT
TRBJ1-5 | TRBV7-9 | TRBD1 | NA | CASSTTDRVGNQPQHF | TGTGCCAGCAGCACAACGGACAGGGTGGGCAATCAGCCCCAGCATTTT
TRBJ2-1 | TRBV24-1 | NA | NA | CATSASGYGEQFF | TGTGCCACCAGTGCTTCCGGGTACGGAGAGCAGTTCTTC
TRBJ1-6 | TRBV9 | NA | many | CASMRGGANSPLHF | TGTGCCAGCATGCGGGGAGGCGCTAATTCACCCCTCCACTTT
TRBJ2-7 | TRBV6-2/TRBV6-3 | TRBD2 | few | CASSYDRTSGFYEQYF | TGTGCCAGCAGTTACGATAGGACTAGCGGATTCTACGAGCAGTACTTC
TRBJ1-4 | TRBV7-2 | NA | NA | CASSLPREKATNEKLFF | TGTGCCAGCAGCTTACCTAGAGAAAAGGCAACTAATGAAAAACTGTTTTTT
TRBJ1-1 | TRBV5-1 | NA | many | CASSSMGHTEAFF | TGCGCCAGCAGCTCAATGGGCCACACTGAAGCTTTCTTT
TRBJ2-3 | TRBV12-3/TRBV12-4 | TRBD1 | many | CASILQGARITDTQYF | TGTGCCAGCATCTTACAGGGGGCCCGAATCACAGATACGCAGTATTTT
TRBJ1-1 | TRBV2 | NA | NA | CASSEYRDTEAFF | TGTGCCAGCAGTGAATACAGGGACACTGAAGCTTTCTTT
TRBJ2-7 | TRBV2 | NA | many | CASSEVGEQYF | TGTGCCAGCAGTGAAGTCGGGGAGCAGTACTTC
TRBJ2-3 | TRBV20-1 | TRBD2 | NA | CSARGERTPGLAGGPIDTQYF | TGCAGTGCTAGAGGGGAAAGGACACCGGGACTAGCGGGGGGGCCTATAGATACGCAGTATTTT
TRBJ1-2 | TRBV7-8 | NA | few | CASSLGTGLGLAF | TGTGCCAGCAGCTTAGGAACAGGGTTGGGTCTAGCCTTC
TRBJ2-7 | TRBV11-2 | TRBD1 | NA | CASSSGQGNYEQYF | TGTGCCAGCAGCTCCGGACAGGGGAACTACGAGCAGTACTTC
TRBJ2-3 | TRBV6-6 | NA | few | CASARDPSTDTQYF | TGTGCCAGCGCCCGCGATCCTAGCACAGATACGCAGTATTTT
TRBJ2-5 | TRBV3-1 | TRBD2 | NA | CASSIWATGGPETQYF | TGTGCCAGCAGCATTTGGGCGACGGGGGGGCCAGAGACCCAGTACTTC
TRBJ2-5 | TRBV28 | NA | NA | CASSTLRRGEETQYF | TGTGCCAGCAGTACCCTCCGCAGGGGAGAAGAGACCCAGTACTTC
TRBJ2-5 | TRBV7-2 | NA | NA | CASSLGEKETQYF | TGTGCCAGCAGCTTAGGCGAAAAAGAGACCCAGTACTTC
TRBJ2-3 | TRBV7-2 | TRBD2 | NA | CASSLAKGAGYTDTQYF | TGTGCCAGCAGCTTAGCGAAAGGAGCGGGATACACAGATACGCAGTATTTT
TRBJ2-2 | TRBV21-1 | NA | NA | CASSEIRDRATGELFF | TGTGCCAGCAGCGAGATCCGGGACAGGGCCACCGGGGAGCTGTTTTTT
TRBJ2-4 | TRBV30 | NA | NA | CAWSPPSNIQYF | TGTGCCTGGAGTCCCCCCTCCAACATTCAGTACTTC
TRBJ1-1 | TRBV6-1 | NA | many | CASSEWQADTEAFF | TGTGCCAGCAGTGAATGGCAAGCCGACACTGAAGCTTTCTTT
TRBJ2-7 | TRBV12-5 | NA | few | CASGLMGGGSYEQYF | TGTGCTAGTGGTTTGATGGGCGGTGGTTCCTACGAGCAGTACTTC
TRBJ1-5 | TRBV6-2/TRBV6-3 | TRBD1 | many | CASSSGQGAWQPQHF | TGTGCCAGCAGTTCGGGACAGGGGGCTTGGCAGCCCCAGCATTTT
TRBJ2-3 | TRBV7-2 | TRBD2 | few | CASRLGLAEVAEQYF | TGTGCCAGCCGCTTAGGACTAGCGGAGGTGGCAGAGCAGTATTTT
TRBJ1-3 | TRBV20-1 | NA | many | CSARDRGPGNTIYF | TGCAGTGCTAGAGATAGGGGACCCGGAAACACCATATATTTT
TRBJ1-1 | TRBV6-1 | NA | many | CASSEAPTEAFF | TGTGCCAGCAGTGAAGCGCCGACTGAAGCTTTCTTT
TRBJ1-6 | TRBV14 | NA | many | CASSQWGVNSPLHF | TGTGCCAGCAGCCAATGGGGTGTAAATTCACCCCTCCACTTT
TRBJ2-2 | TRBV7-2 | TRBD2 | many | CASSAPQRGAAGELFF | TGTGCCAGCAGCGCTCCCCAGCGGGGGGCGGCCGGGGAGCTGTTTTTT
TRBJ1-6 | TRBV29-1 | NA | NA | CSQGGGADSPLHF | TGCAGCCAAGGAGGGGGGGCGGATTCACCCCTCCACTTT
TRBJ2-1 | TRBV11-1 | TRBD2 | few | CASSLGSTSGGEHEQFF | TGTGCCAGCAGCTTAGGGTCCACTAGCGGGGGGGAGCATGAGCAGTTCTTC
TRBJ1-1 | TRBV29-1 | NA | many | CSVGSAEAFF | TGCAGCGTCGGAAGTGCTGAAGCTTTCTTT
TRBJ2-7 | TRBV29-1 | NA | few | CSVGPARASEQYF | TGCAGCGTGGGCCCCGCTCGAGCCTCCGAGCAGTACTTC
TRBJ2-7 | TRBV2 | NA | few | CASSDRSSYEQYF | TGTGCCAGCAGTGACAGGTCCTCTTACGAGCAGTACTTC